Presented here are 8 T cell receptor beta chains from one specimen sequenced in a study of shared clonotypes between healthy human individuals. Naive CD8 isolation took CD45RO-negative cells positively selected for CCR7 and excluded terminally differentiated effector memory CD45RA+ cells. Sequencing was performed with immunoSEQ multiplex PCR; in TCRdb, only in-frame clones are kept and a portion is missing. The sample has approximately 810,000 clones; roughly 92% are singletons. Source material: naive CD8+ T cells sorted from blood. All receptors derive from a man younger than 40 in good health.

J is TRBJ2-3 and V is TRBV7-9, with D tentatively TRBD1 (6 bases). CDR1 and CDR2 (germline): SEHNR, FQNEAQ (reference sequence). V gave up 5 bases and J gave up 5 bases, with 20 bases separating them. The length of the CDR3 is 16 residues. The CDR3 sequence: CASSGRRDNQEDTQYF. The CDR3 DNA sequence: TGTGCCAGCAGCGGACGCCGGGACAACCAGGAAGATACGCAGTATTTT. The whole variable domain, filled in from reference TRBV7-9 and TRBJ2-3, reads DTGVSQNPRHKITKRGQNVTFRCDPISEHNRLYWYRQTLGQGPEFLTYFQNEAQLEKSRLLSDRFSAERPKGSFSTLEIQRTEQGDSAMYLCASSGRRDNQEDTQYFGPGTRLTVL.

This chain uses TRBV5-1 with TRBJ2-7; a possible D gene is TRBD1 (6 bases). V lost 4 bases and J lost 2, with 13 bases in between. Germline CDR1 reads SGHRS; CDR2 reads YFSETQ. CDR3 size: 14 residues. CDR3 sequence (DNA): TGCGCCAGCAGCGTCCAGGGGTCCACCTACGAGCAGTACTTC. This encodes CASSVQGSTYEQYF.

The V and J genes are TRBV5-6 and TRBJ2-5; D may be TRBD1 or TRBD2 (6 bases each). V was shortened by 5 bases and J by 4 bases, with 15 bases between the two germline ends. This CDR3 is built from 14 residues. The germline CDR1 and CDR2 sequences are SGHDT and YYEEEE. The CDR3 region is CASRTGAQLETQYF. The CDR3 DNA reads as TGTGCCAGCAGAACGGGGGCTCAGCTAGAGACCCAGTACTTC.

V gene TRBV7-9 combines with J gene TRBJ2-3, with D hard to call. In germline, CDR1 is SEHNR, CDR2 FQNEAQ (reference sequence). V shed 5 bases and J shed 3 bases, with 15 bases lying between them. CDR3 size: 15 residues. The CDR3 DNA sequence: TGTGCCAGCAGCCCCGTGGGCAGCCTAACAGATACGCAGTATTTT. This translates into CASSPVGSLTDTQYF.

In this sample, this clone turned up a few times. The V and J genes are TRBV9 and TRBJ2-1, with D maybe TRBD2 (5 bases). Per germline, CDR1 SGDLS and CDR2 YYNGEE. The CDR3 spans 12 residues. V was clipped by 7 bases and J by 7 bases, with 12 bases between them. CDR3 sequence: CASSPEGNEQFF. CDR3 DNA: TGTGCCAGCTCCCCCGAGGGAAATGAGCAGTTCTTC.

Regarding this clone: At one end the junction does not follow the germline gene, possibly because of a read error. The gene calls are TRBV4-1 and TRBJ1-5; D is uncertain. The CDR3 is made up of 15 amino acids. Germline values: CDR1 MGHRA, CDR2 YSYEKL. The CDR3 loop reads CASSEDEVRNQPQHF. In DNA, the CDR3 is TGCGCCAGCAGCGAAGATGAGGTTCGCAATCAGCCCCAGCATTTT.

V is TRBV28 and J is TRBJ1-4; the match to TRBD1 covers 7 bases. V was pared by 3 bases and J by 5 bases, with 6 bases of the junction left unmatched. Germline CDR1 MDHEN, CDR2 SYDVKM. The CDR3 runs to 15 residues. The CDR3 is CASSFETGRNEKLFF. The CDR3 DNA reads TGTGCCAGCAGTTTCGAGACAGGGAGAAATGAAAAACTGTTTTTT.

The V call is TRBV27, the J call TRBJ2-7; possibly TRBD1 for D (6 bases). Looked up from germline, CDR1 is MNHEY and CDR2 is SMNVEV (reference sequence). The CDR3 extends over 15 amino acids. The V end lost 2 bases, the J end lost 1 base, and 12 bases lay between the germline ends. CDR3: CASSLRGSTSYEQYF. The CDR3 DNA reads TGTGCCAGCAGTTTAAGGGGGAGTACTTCCTACGAGCAGTACTTC.